Here is one T cell receptor (beta chain) with its context. Its antigen remains unknown. This record comes from a study of graft-versus-host responses after intestinal transplantation. At the level of the study: In this cohort, recipients had multivisceral, liver-intestinal, or isolated intestinal transplants.

Points from the study as a whole: In patients with graft-donor T cell macrochimerism, allograft graft-versus-host to host-versus-graft clonal ratios were high. Among recipient marrow samples, GvH clones were found; some appeared first in ileum or blood.

The starting material, graft tissue, was processed to release intraepithelial and lamina propria lymphocytes. The V end lost 3 bases, the J end lost 6 bases, and 10 bases lay between the germline ends. The CDR3 contains 13 residues. Germline loops: CDR1 SGDLS, CDR2 YYNGEE. Using immunoSEQ multiplex PCR, the repertoire was profiled, and TCRdb retains in-frame clones only, with some absent. Of 9,000 to 15,000 clones listed, about 73% were seen once; the top ten hold 4% to 5.5%. This sequence was found in a human patient who received an intestinal transplant, so some T cells may come from the graft donor. This chain links TRBV9 with TRBJ2-1; D is possibly TRBD2 (6 bases). Here the sequenced sample was ileum tissue, taken 142 days after intestinal transplantation. The CDR3 DNA reads as TGTGCCAGCAGCGCCGCGGGGTCCAATGAGCAGTTCTTC. This translates into CASSAAGSNEQFF. Using reference TRBV9 and TRBJ2-1 for the parts outside the CDR3, the full variable domain is DSGVTQTPKHLITATGQRVTLRCSPRSGDLSVYWYQQSLDQGLQFLIQYYNGEERAKGNILERFSAQQFPDLHSELNLSSLELGDSALYFCASSAAGSNEQFFGPGTRLTVL.